What follows are 31 T cell receptor beta chains derived from one specimen sequenced in a study of blood T cell repertoires in COVID-19. Some clones are missing from TCRdb's copy, which holds only in-frame ones; the method was immunoSEQ multiplex PCR. The sample holds 250,000 or so clones, more than 65% seen once. The specimen was PBMCs or T cells enriched from blood (not recorded which). The origin of the receptors is a man aged 45-65 years who had recovered from COVID-19.

V gene TRBV20-1 combines with J gene TRBJ2-5, with a weak D call TRBD2 (6 bases). V was trimmed by 3 bases and J by 4 bases, leaving 15 bases between them. Germline lookup yields CDR1 DFQATT and CDR2 SNEGSKA (reference sequence). This CDR3 comprises 14 residues. As DNA, the CDR3 is TGCAGTGCTAGTCCGCTAGCGTGGAGAGAGACCCAGTACTTC. Encoded protein: CSASPLAWRETQYF.

The V gene is TRBV15, the J gene TRBJ1-2; D is possibly TRBD1 (5 bases). This CDR3 comprises 12 residues. With 0 bases removed from V and 8 bases from J, the gap between germline ends came to 7 bases. CDR1 and CDR2 from the germline V gene are LNHNV and YYDKDF (reference sequence). This chain's CDR3 is CATSRDQGGYTF. The CDR3 bases are TGTGCCACCAGCAGAGATCAGGGCGGCTACACCTTC.

V is TRBV15 and J is TRBJ1-5, with a possible D match to TRBD1 (5 bases). The CDR3 sequence is 16 residues long. V lost 0 bases and J lost 1, with 10 bases in between. Germline values: CDR1 LNHNV, CDR2 YYDKDF (reference sequence). The DNA for the CDR3 is TGTGCCACCAGCAGAGAGGGCAGGGCGAGCAATCAGCCCCAGCATTTT. It is translated as CATSREGRASNQPQHF.

This clone appeared once. The V call is TRBV19, the J call TRBJ2-5; maybe TRBD2 (6 bases). The CDR3 contains 13 residues. Per the germline V gene, CDR1 is LNHDA and CDR2 is SQIVND (reference sequence). V dropped 4 bases and J dropped 5 bases, with 11 bases sitting between them. The CDR3 sequence is CASSSSGRETQYF. CDR3 DNA sequence: TGTGCCAGTAGTAGTAGCGGCAGGGAGACCCAGTACTTC.

The chain is built from TRBV10-3 and TRBJ1-1; 8 nucleotides match TRBD1. This CDR3 is built from 15 residues. V lost 2 bases to trimming and J lost 7 bases; unmatched junction nucleotides: 9. The germline gives CDR1 ENHRY, CDR2 SYGVKD. In DNA, the CDR3 is TGTGCCATCAGTGAGATTCAGGGGGCAAGAAATGAAGCTTTCTTT. Translating gives CAISEIQGARNEAFF.

The chain has TRBV5-6 and TRBJ2-5; D uncertain. CDR1 is SGHDT and CDR2 is YYEEEE in the germline V gene. The CDR3 length is 11 residues. V gave up 4 bases and J gave up 2 bases, with 3 bases separating them. The chain's CDR3 is CASSRQETQYF. The CDR3 nucleotides read TGTGCCAGCAGCCGGCAAGAGACCCAGTACTTC.

This clone was detected only a few times. The rearrangement uses TRBV4-2 and TRBJ2-7; perhaps TRBD1 as D (6 bases). Germline loops: CDR1 LGHNA, CDR2 YNFKEQ. V lost 2 bases and J lost 1, with 12 bases in between. The CDR3 spans 15 residues. The CDR3 protein is CASSQTSTGSYEQYF. The CDR3 coding sequence is TGTGCCAGCAGCCAAACCTCTACAGGGTCCTACGAGCAGTACTTC.

The rearrangement uses TRBV3-1 (or the pseudogene TRBV3-2) and TRBJ2-7; TRBD1 matches at 7 bases. The CDR3 is 14 amino acids. V lost 5 bases, J lost 2 bases, and 6 bases stayed unmatched. Germline CDR1 is LGHDT and CDR2 is YNNKEL (reference sequence). The CDR3 loop is CASSNRGLTYEQYF. The CDR3 nucleotides are TGTGCCAGCAGCAACAGGGGCTTGACCTACGAGCAGTACTTC.

The genes are TRBV4-2 and TRBJ1-1; no firm D call. V gave up 1 base and J gave up 4 bases, with 10 bases separating them. CDR3 length equals 14 residues. Germline V CDR1 and CDR2: LGHNA, YNFKEQ. The CDR3 reads CASSQGPSGTEAFF. CDR3 nucleotide sequence: TGTGCCAGCAGCCAAGGACCTAGCGGCACTGAAGCTTTCTTT.

This clone was seen just once. The chain couples TRBV19 to TRBJ1-1; a weak D match, TRBD1 (5 bases). CDR3 length: 13 amino acids. Trimming removed 8 bases at V and 2 bases at J, with 12 bases between. The germline V gene has CDR1 LNHDA and CDR2 SQIVND (reference sequence). This CDR3 reads CASRDLGNTEAFF. The CDR3 DNA is TGTGCCAGTCGGGACTTAGGTAACACTGAAGCTTTCTTT.

The chain uses TRBV5-1 and TRBJ1-3; D remains unclear. Germline CDR1 and CDR2: SGHRS and YFSETQ. The ends were cut back, 5 bases at V and 9 bases at J, with 12 bases in the middle. The CDR3 extends over 12 amino acids. CDR3 protein: CASSNDGSTIYF. The CDR3, as DNA: TGCGCCAGCAGTAATGACGGGAGCACCATATATTTT.

The chain has TRBV6-5 and TRBJ1-5, with a weak D call TRBD1 (5 bases). Looked up from germline, CDR1 is MNHEY and CDR2 is SVGAGI. This CDR3 is 16 amino acids long. V lost 4 bases and J 4 bases, leaving 17 bases between the germline ends. CDR3 DNA sequence: TGTGCCAGCAGTTCATCTGGGGGGATCGAGAATCAGCCCCAGCATTTT. This gives the protein CASSSSGGIENQPQHF.

This chain connects TRBV5-8 to TRBJ1-5; D is uncertain. From germline, CDR1 is SGHTS and CDR2 YDEGEE. Trimming removed 6 bases from V and 4 bases from J, with 17 bases in between. The CDR3 covers 15 residues. CDR3 sequence: CASNPLPPRNQPQHF. The CDR3 region has the DNA TGTGCCAGCAACCCCCTCCCCCCGAGAAATCAGCCCCAGCATTTT.

The chain couples TRBV11-3 to TRBJ2-5, with 9 bases aligning to TRBD1. This CDR3 is 15 amino acids long. The ends lost 5 bases at V and 5 bases at J; junction bases unmatched: 9. The germline CDR1 and CDR2 sequences are SGHNT and YENEEA. In nucleotides, the CDR3 is TGTGCCAGCAGCCCTGGGACAGGGAGGGAGGAGACCCAGTACTTC. It translates to CASSPGTGREETQYF.

The chain joins TRBV5-1 to TRBJ2-1, with D perhaps TRBD1 (6 bases). From germline, CDR1 is SGHRS and CDR2 YFSETQ. This CDR3 contains 16 residues. Trimming left V 4 bases short and J 0 bases short, with 14 bases between. CDR3 protein: CASSDSVGHSYNEQFF. CDR3 DNA: TGCGCCAGCAGCGACAGTGTGGGACACTCCTACAATGAGCAGTTCTTC. Together with reference TRBV5-1 and TRBJ2-1, the CDR3 gives the full variable domain: KAGVTQTPRYLIKTRGQQVTLSCSPISGHRSVSWYQQTPGQGLQFLFEYFSETQRNKGNFPGRFSGRQFSNSRSEMNVSTLELGDSALYLCASSDSVGHSYNEQFFGPGTRLTVL.

V and J are TRBV3-1 (or the pseudogene TRBV3-2) and TRBJ2-7, with no clear D. Trimming removed 0 bases from V and 3 bases from J, with 9 bases in between. CDR1 and CDR2 from the germline V gene are LGHDT and YNNKEL (reference sequence). This CDR3 spans 14 amino acids. In DNA, the CDR3 is TGTGCCAGCAGCCAAGATCGGGTCTTCTACGAGCAGTACTTC. Translated, it gives CASSQDRVFYEQYF.

V usage is TRBV4-1 and J usage is TRBJ1-5; possibly TRBD1 for D (5 bases). Deletions cut 7 bases from V and 8 bases from J, with 33 bases between. Germline V lookup: CDR1 MGHRA, CDR2 YSYEKL. The length of the CDR3 is 19 residues. Here the CDR3 reads CASITFGGKPGWRFKPQHF. The CDR3, as DNA: TGCGCCAGCATCACCTTTGGGGGGAAGCCCGGGTGGAGGTTTAAGCCCCAGCATTTT.

The chain couples TRBV15 to TRBJ2-3; TRBD2 might be the D (6 bases). Per the germline V gene, CDR1 is LNHNV and CDR2 is YYDKDF (reference sequence). With 0 bases removed from V and 2 bases from J, the gap between germline ends came to 30 bases. CDR3 length: 22 residues. CDR3 in amino acids: CATSRDRGGLARRGDHTDTQYF. For the CDR3, the DNA is TGTGCCACCAGCAGAGATAGGGGTGGCCTCGCAAGGCGGGGAGATCACACAGATACGCAGTATTTT.

V usage is TRBV7-9 and J usage is TRBJ2-5; D unresolved. The CDR3 is 14 residues long. Trimming removed 0 bases at V and 4 bases at J, with 9 bases between. Germline V CDR1 and CDR2: SEHNR, FQNEAQ (reference sequence). This CDR3 is CASSLARSLETQYF. As DNA, the CDR3 is TGTGCCAGCAGCTTAGCGCGCTCTCTAGAGACCCAGTACTTC.

The rearrangement links TRBV7-3 to TRBJ2-7, with D perhaps TRBD1 (5 bases). The germline V gene encodes CDR1 SGHTA and CDR2 FQGTGA. This CDR3 contains 16 residues. Deletions cut 5 bases from V and 5 bases from J, with 22 bases between. The CDR3 region is CASSKTPGNGLDEQYF. The CDR3 DNA reads TGTGCCAGCAGCAAAACCCCAGGGAACGGATTGGACGAGCAGTACTTC.

The V call is TRBV7-9, the J call TRBJ1-2; D gene uncertain. This CDR3 is 13 amino acids long. Trimming removed 3 bases at V and 3 bases at J, with 8 bases between. Germline CDR1 and CDR2: SEHNR and FQNEAQ (reference sequence). The CDR3 DNA is TGTGCCAGCAGCTTCACTGACTACTATGGCTACACCTTC. Protein: CASSFTDYYGYTF.

This clone was seen only a few times. The gene calls are TRBV9 and TRBJ1-2; no clear D. Trimming removed 0 bases from V and 9 bases from J, with 9 bases in between. This CDR3 region has 12 residues. CDR1 SGDLS and CDR2 YYNGEE come from the germline V gene. The CDR3 DNA follows: TGTGCCAGCAGCGTAGGAGACGGGAGCTACACCTTC. This codes for CASSVGDGSYTF.

This chain uses TRBV6-5 with TRBJ2-1, with a tentative D call TRBD2 (5 bases). Trimming shortened V by 7 bases and J by 9 bases, and 10 bases separated the two germline ends. CDR1 and CDR2 from the germline V gene are MNHEY and SVGAGI. This CDR3 spans 11 amino acids. The CDR3 DNA reads as TGTGCCAGCACCGCGGGCCTTGAGCAGTTCTTC. Translating it yields CASTAGLEQFF.

The gene calls are TRBV18 and TRBJ1-1; D gene ambiguous. V was shortened by 3 bases and J by 5 bases, with 16 bases between the two germline ends. The CDR3 consists of 15 residues. Germline assignment: CDR1 KGHSH and CDR2 LQKENI. The CDR3 spells CASSPFGEGVTEAFF. For the CDR3, the DNA is TGTGCCAGCTCACCGTTCGGGGAGGGTGTGACTGAAGCTTTCTTT.

This chain joins TRBV10-3 and TRBJ2-2; 7 bases are a match to TRBD1. Germline assignment: CDR1 ENHRY and CDR2 SYGVKD. The CDR3 runs 15 residues. V was clipped by 2 bases and J by 3 bases; unmatched bases: 3. The CDR3 sequence is CAISEPQGDTGELFF. The CDR3, as DNA: TGTGCCATCAGTGAGCCGCAGGGGGACACCGGGGAGCTGTTTTTT.

The chain joins TRBV27 to TRBJ1-4; D might be TRBD1 (5 bases). Germline loops: CDR1 MNHEY, CDR2 SMNVEV (reference sequence). Deletions cut 5 bases from V and 0 bases from J, with 16 bases between. The length of the CDR3 is 17 residues. CDR3 bases: TGTGCCAGCAGTAACCTGCAGGGCCTTGCAACTAATGAAAAACTGTTTTTT. Translated: CASSNLQGLATNEKLFF.

The V call is TRBV28, the J call TRBJ2-7; D is possibly TRBD2 (5 bases). Germline values: CDR1 MDHEN, CDR2 SYDVKM. Trimming pared 4 bases from V and 0 bases from J, leaving 10 bases between. CDR3 length equals 14 residues. The CDR3 DNA follows: TGTGCCAGCAGTTCCCGGGGATTCTCCTACGAGCAGTACTTC. It yields the protein CASSSRGFSYEQYF.

The chain employs TRBV30 and TRBJ2-7; D perhaps matches TRBD1 (6 bases). Germline V lookup: CDR1 GTSNPN, CDR2 SVGIG (reference sequence). CDR3 length equals 12 residues. Trimming pared 1 base from V and 3 bases from J, leaving 7 bases between. CDR3 nucleotide sequence: TGTGCCTGGAGTGCACAGGGCTACGAGCAGTACTTC. Protein sequence: CAWSAQGYEQYF.

This clone was detected a few times. This chain uses TRBV7-2 with TRBJ1-4; D unclear. V was pared by 5 bases and J by 5 bases, with 15 bases between. CDR3 length equals 15 residues. Germline V lookup: CDR1 SGHTA, CDR2 FQGNSA. The CDR3 nucleotides read TGTGCCAGCAGCCCGTACACCCTCCCGAATGAAAAACTGTTTTTT. It codes for CASSPYTLPNEKLFF.

Comment on this clone: Other nucleotide sequences in the sample specify the same CDR3. The chain links TRBV19 to TRBJ1-2, with D perhaps matching TRBD1 (6 bases). Germline CDR1 LNHDA, CDR2 SQIVND (reference sequence). Trimming stripped 2 bases from V and 5 bases from J, with 9 bases between. The CDR3 runs 13 residues. The CDR3 loop is CASSIRGGYGYTF. The CDR3 DNA reads as TGTGCCAGTAGTATAAGAGGGGGTTATGGCTACACCTTC.

V usage is TRBV25-1 and J usage is TRBJ2-1, with a tentative D call TRBD2 (6 bases). The CDR3 runs to 15 residues. The germline V and J ends were trimmed by 7 bases and 5 bases, with 18 bases remaining between them. Germline lookup yields CDR1 MGHDK and CDR2 SYGVNS. CDR3 amino acids: CASTTRRRANNEQFF. In DNA form, the CDR3 reads TGTGCCAGCACTACCCGGAGGAGGGCAAACAATGAGCAGTTCTTC.